This T cell receptor (beta chain) was observed in a study of T cell repertoires in cytomegalovirus infection (dated by TCRdb to about 2019). In the study overall: Donor HLA type was relevant to the analysis, as public TCR beta signatures indicated carriage of CMV infection together with the matching HLA type.

Overall study outcomes, separate from this receptor: In both this cohort and an independent cohort of over 350 donors, the cumulative frequency of public TCR beta family members distinguished carriers of CMV infection plus the relevant HLA type. The ex vivo response was dominated by HLA-C-restricted CMV-specific TCR beta clonotypes, and the single most frequent clonotype in two of eight donors was supplied by these HLA-C-restricted clonotypes.

Details on this clonotype: What this receptor recognizes is not known. Base qualities are not at hand, and no much larger clone is one base apart.

The data were produced on an Illumina HiSeq 1500. TCRdb reprocessed the public reads (quality trimming at Q25 with fastp, clone calling with MiXCR) and kept in-frame beta chains. Identical CDR3 proteins give one entry, which carries the most common genes and DNA. A total of around 260,000 distinct CDR3 sequences appear in this sample, 20% to 30% of them only once. The ten largest account for approximately 15% of the sample. The CDR1 and CDR2 encoded by the germline V gene (reference sequence) are PRHDT and FYEKMQ. V is pruned by 5 bases and J by 0 bases, leaving 12 bases of the junction without a gene match. Inclusive of the bounding cysteine and phenylalanine, the CDR3 is 17 residues long. The read is trimmed to its CDR3 DNA, 51 bases read in frame from base 1.

This clonotype originated in a human donor in good health (CMV status not recorded). Some clones in this sample may be carry-over from other donors' samples. Here the chain combines TRBV13 and TRBJ1-1; 7 bases in the junction line up with TRBD1. The sequenced sample was PBMCs. In nucleotides, the sequence is TGTGCCAGCAGCCGACAGGAAATAACAGGGGTGAACACTGAAGCTTTCTTT. Its coded protein is CASSRQEITGVNTEAFF.